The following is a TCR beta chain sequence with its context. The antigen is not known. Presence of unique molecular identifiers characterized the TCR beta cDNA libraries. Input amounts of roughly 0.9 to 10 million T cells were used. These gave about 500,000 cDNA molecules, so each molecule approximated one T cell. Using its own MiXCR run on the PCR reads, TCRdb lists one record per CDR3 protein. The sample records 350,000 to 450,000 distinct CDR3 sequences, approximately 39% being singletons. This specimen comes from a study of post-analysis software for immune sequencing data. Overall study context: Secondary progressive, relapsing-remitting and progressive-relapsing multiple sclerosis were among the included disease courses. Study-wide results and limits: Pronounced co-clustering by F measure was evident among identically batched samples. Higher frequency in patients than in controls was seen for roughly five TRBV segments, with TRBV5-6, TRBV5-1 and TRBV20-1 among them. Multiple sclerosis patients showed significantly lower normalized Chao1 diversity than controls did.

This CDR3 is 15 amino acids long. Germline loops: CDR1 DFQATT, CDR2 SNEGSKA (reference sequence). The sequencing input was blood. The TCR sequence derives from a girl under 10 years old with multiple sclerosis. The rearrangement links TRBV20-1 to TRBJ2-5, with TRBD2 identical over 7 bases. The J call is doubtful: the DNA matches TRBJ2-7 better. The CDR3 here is CSARSVGGRDFEQYF. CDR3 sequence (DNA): TGCAGTGCTAGGTCCGTAGGCGGGAGAGATTTCGAGCAGTACTTC.